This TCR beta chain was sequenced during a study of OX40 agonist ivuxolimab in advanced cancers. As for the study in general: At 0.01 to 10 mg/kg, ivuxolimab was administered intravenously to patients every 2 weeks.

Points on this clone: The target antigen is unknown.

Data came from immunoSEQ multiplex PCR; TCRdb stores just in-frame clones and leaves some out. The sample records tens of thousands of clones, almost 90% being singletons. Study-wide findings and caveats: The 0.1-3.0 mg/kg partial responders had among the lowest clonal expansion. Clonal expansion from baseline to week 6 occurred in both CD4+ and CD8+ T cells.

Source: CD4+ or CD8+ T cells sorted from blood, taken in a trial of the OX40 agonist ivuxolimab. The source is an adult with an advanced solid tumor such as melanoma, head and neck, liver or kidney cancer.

The CDR3 sequence is CASSFTREKLFF. Written as DNA, the CDR3 is TGTGCCAGCAGCTTTACAAGAGAAAAACTGTTTTTT. The V call is TRBV7-9, the J call TRBJ1-4; D uncertain. CDR3 length: 12 residues. Germline V gene lookup returns CDR1 SEHNR and CDR2 FQNEAQ (reference sequence). Between the trimmed V and J ends, which lost 3 bases and 8 bases, there was a span of 7 bases.